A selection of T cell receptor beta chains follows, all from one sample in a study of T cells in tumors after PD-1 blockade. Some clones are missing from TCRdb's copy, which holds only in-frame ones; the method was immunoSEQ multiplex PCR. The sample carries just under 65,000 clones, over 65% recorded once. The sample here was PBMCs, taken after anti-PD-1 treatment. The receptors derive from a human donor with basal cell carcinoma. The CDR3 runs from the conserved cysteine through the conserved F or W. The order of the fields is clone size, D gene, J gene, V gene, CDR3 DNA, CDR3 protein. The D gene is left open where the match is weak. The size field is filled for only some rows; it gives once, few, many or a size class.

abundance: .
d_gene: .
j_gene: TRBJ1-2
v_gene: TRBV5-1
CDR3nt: TGCGCCAGCAGCTTGGAAAGAGCTAACTATGGCTACACCTTC
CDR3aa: CASSLERANYGYTF

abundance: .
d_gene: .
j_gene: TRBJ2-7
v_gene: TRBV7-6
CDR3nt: TGTGCCAGCAGCTCCTTCTCGGGCGAGCAGTACTTC
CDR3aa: CASSSFSGEQYF

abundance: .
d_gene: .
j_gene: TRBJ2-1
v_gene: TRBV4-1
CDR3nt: TGCGCCAGCAGCCAAAGTCCACTCCGACAGGCGGACAATGAGCAGTTCTTC
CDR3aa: CASSQSPLRQADNEQFF

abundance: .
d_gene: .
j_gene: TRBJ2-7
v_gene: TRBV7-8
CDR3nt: TGTGCCAGCAGCCCAGCTCGCTACGAGCAGTACTTC
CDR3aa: CASSPARYEQYF

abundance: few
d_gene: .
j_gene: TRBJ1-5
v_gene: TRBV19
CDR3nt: TGTGCCAGTAGGGGGACATGGGGATTCAATCAGCCCCAGCATTTT
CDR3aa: CASRGTWGFNQPQHF

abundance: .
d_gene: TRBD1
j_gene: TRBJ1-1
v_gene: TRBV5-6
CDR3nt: TGTGCCAGCACCAAGGGACAGGGGGGTGGTGGCACTGAAGCTTTCTTT
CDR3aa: CASTKGQGGGGTEAFF

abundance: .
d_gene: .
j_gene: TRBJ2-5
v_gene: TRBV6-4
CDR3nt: TGTGCCAGCAGTGAGCAGGGGGGAGACCTGGAGACCCAGTACTTC
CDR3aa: CASSEQGGDLETQYF

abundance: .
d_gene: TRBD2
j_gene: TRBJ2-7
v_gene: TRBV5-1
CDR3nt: TGCGCCAGCAGCTTGTCCTTTGCGGGGGGATCCTACGAGCAGTACTTC
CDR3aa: CASSLSFAGGSYEQYF

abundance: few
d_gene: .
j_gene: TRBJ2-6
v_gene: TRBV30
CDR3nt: TGTGCCTGGAGTCATACTGGGGCCAACGTCCTGACTTTC
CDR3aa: CAWSHTGANVLTF

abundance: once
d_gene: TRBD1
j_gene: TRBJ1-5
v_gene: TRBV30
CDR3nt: TGTGCCTGGAGTGTAAGCGCCGGGACAGGGGAGAATCAGCCCCAGCATTTT
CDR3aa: CAWSVSAGTGENQPQHF

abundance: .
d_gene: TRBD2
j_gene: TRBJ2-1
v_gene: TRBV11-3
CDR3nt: TGTGCCAGCAGCTTAATGAGCGGGGGGGCCAATGAGCAGTTCTTC
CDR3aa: CASSLMSGGANEQFF

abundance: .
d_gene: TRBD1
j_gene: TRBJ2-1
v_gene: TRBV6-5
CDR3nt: TGTGCCAGCAGGGGGACAGGGGTCAATGAGCAGTTCTTC
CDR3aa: CASRGTGVNEQFF

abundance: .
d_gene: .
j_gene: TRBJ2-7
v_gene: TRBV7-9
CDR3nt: TGTGCCAGCAGCTTAGGACAGGCCGCCTACGAGCAGTACTTC
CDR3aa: CASSLGQAAYEQYF

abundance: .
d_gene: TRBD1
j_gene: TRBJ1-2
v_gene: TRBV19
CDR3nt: TGTGCCAGTAGCCTCAGGACAGGGCTAGGAGGCTACACCTTC
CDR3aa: CASSLRTGLGGYTF

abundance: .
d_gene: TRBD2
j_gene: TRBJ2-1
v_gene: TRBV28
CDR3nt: TGTGCCAGCATGTCCGGGAGGAGTGAGCAGTTCTTC
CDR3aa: CASMSGRSEQFF